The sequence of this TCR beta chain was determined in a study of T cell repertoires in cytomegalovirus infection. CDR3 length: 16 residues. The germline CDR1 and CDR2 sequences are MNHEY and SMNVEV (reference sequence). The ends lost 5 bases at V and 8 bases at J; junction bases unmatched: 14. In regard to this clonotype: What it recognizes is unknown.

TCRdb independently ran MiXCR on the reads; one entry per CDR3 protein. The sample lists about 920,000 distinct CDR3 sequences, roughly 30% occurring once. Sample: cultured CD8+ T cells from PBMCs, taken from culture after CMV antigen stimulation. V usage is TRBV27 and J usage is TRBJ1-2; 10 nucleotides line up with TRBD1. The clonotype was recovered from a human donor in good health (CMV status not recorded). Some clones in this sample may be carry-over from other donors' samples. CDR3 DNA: TGTGCCAGCAGTACCCGGGACAGGGGTTCTTTTGAGGGCTACACCTTC. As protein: CASSTRDRGSFEGYTF.